These 32 T cell receptor beta chains were all obtained from the same sample, sequenced in a study of cytomegalovirus exposure and HLA in healthy donors. Primers for the PCR totalled 60 Vbeta and 13 Jbeta. Repertoires were generated with immunoSEQ multiplex PCR, while TCRdb's copy carries only in-frame clones and drops some. The sample contains roughly 100,000 clones, less than 80% of which appear only once. Material: PBMCs. These receptors were obtained from a man aged 30 to 39 in good health and CMV-seronegative.

The chain joins TRBV28 to TRBJ2-7; 8 bases line up with TRBD1. Germline loops: CDR1 MDHEN, CDR2 SYDVKM. This CDR3 has 18 residues. Unmatched junction bases numbered 16, after V lost 5 bases and J lost 1 base. The CDR3 here is CASSQGQGWGQDSYEQYF. The CDR3 DNA is TGTGCCAGCAGTCAAGGACAGGGTTGGGGCCAGGATTCCTACGAGCAGTACTTC.

The sample holds a few counts of this clone. This chain connects TRBV28 to TRBJ2-4, with 9 bases identical to TRBD1. This CDR3 has 13 residues. Germline V gene lookup returns CDR1 MDHEN and CDR2 SYDVKM. V trimming: 4 bases; J trimming: 15 bases; junction bases outside the gene matches: 10. The CDR3 region is CASSSGQGWVSYF. CDR3 DNA: TGTGCCAGCAGTTCGGGACAGGGATGGGTGTCGTACTTC.

V is TRBV28 and J is TRBJ2-3; TRBD2 aligns across 7 bases. V shed 4 bases and J 4 bases; nucleotides not matched to a gene: 11. Germline lookup yields CDR1 MDHEN and CDR2 SYDVKM. The CDR3 runs to 16 residues. CDR3: CASSWSSGTLPDTQYF. As DNA, the CDR3 is TGTGCCAGCAGTTGGAGCAGCGGGACCCTACCAGATACGCAGTATTTT.

The V gene is TRBV5-4, the J gene TRBJ1-2, with D perhaps TRBD1 (6 bases). Trimming pared 3 bases from V and 2 bases from J, leaving 8 bases between. Germline lookup yields CDR1 SGHNT and CDR2 YYREEE (reference sequence). The CDR3 sequence is 13 residues long. CDR3 amino acids: CASSSGANYGYTF. In DNA form, the CDR3 reads TGTGCCAGCAGCTCAGGGGCGAACTATGGCTACACCTTC.

The chain links TRBV28 to TRBJ1-5, with 8 bases that match TRBD1. The CDR3 loop spans 12 amino acids. Trimming cost V 8 bases and J 4 bases; bases outside gene matches: 1. The germline CDR1 and CDR2 sequences are MDHEN and SYDVKM. This chain's CDR3 is CASGTGNQPQHF. CDR3 DNA: TGTGCCAGCGGGACAGGAAATCAGCCCCAGCATTTT.

The chain has TRBV5-1 and TRBJ1-5; D ambiguous. Germline CDR1 reads SGHRS; CDR2 reads YFSETQ. The CDR3 consists of 14 residues. V lost 6 bases and J 3 bases, leaving 13 bases between the germline ends. DNA for the CDR3: TGCGCCAGCAAGGAGGGAGGGTCCAATCAGCCCCAGCATTTT. It encodes CASKEGGSNQPQHF.

This chain connects TRBV28 to TRBJ1-2; the D is unclear. This CDR3 has 13 amino acids. CDR1 is MDHEN, CDR2 SYDVKM, per germline. V lost 4 bases and J 4 bases, leaving 10 bases between the germline ends. CDR3 DNA sequence: TGTGCCAGCAGTTGGTCCAATAGCTATGGCTACACCTTC. This gives the protein CASSWSNSYGYTF.

The CDR3 coding sequence is TGTGCCAGCAGTTACGGGACTAGCGGGTCCGAGCAGTACTTC. Protein product: CASSYGTSGSEQYF. The chain has TRBV6-5 and TRBJ2-7; 12 bases agree with TRBD2. The CDR3 spans 14 residues. Germline-derived CDR1 and CDR2 are MNHEY and SVGAGI. Trimming cost V 2 bases and J 6 bases; bases outside gene matches: 2.

The rearrangement links TRBV19 to TRBJ2-7, with 10 bases fitting TRBD1. Germline V gene data show CDR1 as LNHDA and CDR2 as SQIVND (reference sequence). V shed 6 bases and J 3 bases; nucleotides not matched to a gene: 8. The CDR3 is 15 residues long. CDR3 sequence: CASSRRGQGSYEQYF. DNA for the CDR3: TGTGCCAGTAGCCGTAGGGGACAGGGGAGCTACGAGCAGTACTTC.

The chain combines TRBV2 with TRBJ1-3; a possible D gene is TRBD1 (5 bases). The germline V gene has CDR1 SNHLY and CDR2 FYNNEI. V gave up 5 bases and J gave up 0 bases, with 8 bases separating them. The CDR3 is 14 amino acids. The CDR3 DNA follows: TGTGCCAGCAGTAGGGGATCCTCTGGAAACACCATATATTTT. Protein sequence: CASSRGSSGNTIYF.

This chain links TRBV7-2 with TRBJ1-2; D is ambiguous. V was cut by 8 bases and J by 1 base, with 11 bases left in between. The CDR3 has 13 amino acids. Germline CDR1 reads SGHTA; CDR2 reads FQGNSA. The CDR3, as DNA: TGTGCCAGCGCTCCAGATCTTAACTATGGCTACACCTTC. Protein product: CASAPDLNYGYTF. Filled out from reference TRBV7-2 and TRBJ1-2, the complete variable domain reads GAGVSQSPSNKVTEKGKDVELRCDPISGHTALYWYRQSLGQGLEFLIYFQGNSAPDKSGLPSDRFSAERTGGSVSTLTIQRTQQEDSAVYLCASAPDLNYGYTFGSGTRLTVV.

The V call is TRBV6-5, the J call TRBJ2-7; D may be TRBD1 (6 bases). Trimming cost V 5 bases and J 2 bases, with 7 bases left between them. Germline assignment: CDR1 MNHEY and CDR2 SVGAGI. The CDR3 runs to 12 residues. Written as DNA, the CDR3 is TGTGCCAGCAGTACAGGGACCTACGAGCAGTACTTC. The encoded protein is CASSTGTYEQYF.

There are a few counts of this clone. This chain uses TRBV28 with TRBJ1-1, with D tentatively TRBD1 (5 bases). The CDR3 covers 14 residues. Trimming left V 4 bases short and J 5 bases short, with 14 bases between. In germline, CDR1 is MDHEN, CDR2 SYDVKM. The CDR3 bases are TGTGCCAGCAGTTGGAGCAGGGTCGGAACTGAAGCTTTCTTT. Protein: CASSWSRVGTEAFF.

There are a few counts of this clone. The rearrangement links TRBV11-2 to TRBJ1-1, with 7 positions matching TRBD1. The CDR3 covers 16 residues. Germline trimming cut 0 bases from V and 6 bases from J; bases unmatched to any gene: 10. Germline V gives CDR1 SGHAT, CDR2 FQNNGV. The CDR3 region has the DNA TGTGCCAGCAGCTTAGATCCTAATACAGGGGTCGCTGAAGCTTTCTTT. This translates into CASSLDPNTGVAEAFF.

The chain employs TRBV15 and TRBJ1-1; weak D call: TRBD1 (6 bases). The CDR3 is 15 amino acids. From germline, CDR1 is LNHNV and CDR2 YYDKDF (reference sequence). V lost 4 bases and J lost 3, with 15 bases in between. The chain's CDR3 is CATSIRGRIYTEAFF. CDR3 DNA sequence: TGTGCCACCAGCATCAGGGGACGGATTTACACTGAAGCTTTCTTT. Based on the CDR3 plus reference TRBV15 and TRBJ1-1, the full variable domain is DAMVIQNPRYQVTQFGKPVTLSCSQTLNHNVMYWYQQKSSQAPKLLFHYYDKDFNNEADTPDNFQSRRPNTSFCFLDIRSPGLGDTAMYLCATSIRGRIYTEAFFGQGTRLTVV.

The V gene is TRBV6-6, the J gene TRBJ1-1; no definite D call. V lost 2 bases, J lost 3 bases, and 7 bases lay in between. This CDR3 is built from 13 residues. Germline loops: CDR1 MNHNY, CDR2 SVGAGI (reference sequence). The DNA of the CDR3 is TGTGCCAGCAGTTACCCCGACTACACTGAAGCTTTCTTT. Translation: CASSYPDYTEAFF.

CDR3 sequence: CASRPSGGKGYGYTF. In nucleotides, the CDR3 is TGTGCCAGTAGGCCCTCGGGAGGGAAGGGTTATGGCTACACCTTC. The rearrangement uses TRBV19 and TRBJ1-2; unclear D gene. Trimming shortened V by 6 bases and J by 5 bases, and 19 bases separated the two germline ends. Germline V gene data show CDR1 as LNHDA and CDR2 as SQIVND (reference sequence). This CDR3 is built from 15 residues.

This rearrangement joins TRBV28 to TRBJ1-1; a possible D gene is TRBD1 (5 bases). With 5 bases removed from V and 7 bases from J, the gap between germline ends came to 20 bases. Germline loops: CDR1 MDHEN, CDR2 SYDVKM. The length of the CDR3 is 15 residues. The CDR3 protein is CASSPPSQGLGEAFF. The CDR3 DNA is TGTGCCAGCAGTCCGCCGTCGCAGGGCTTGGGTGAAGCTTTCTTT.

The V call is TRBV28, the J call TRBJ2-2; 10 bases fit TRBD1. The CDR3 sequence is 18 residues long. CDR1 is MDHEN, CDR2 SYDVKM, per germline. With 5 bases clipped from V and 6 bases from J, the junction kept 15 bases outside the gene matches. The CDR3 is CASSRGPLGQGSAGELFF. The DNA for the CDR3 is TGTGCCAGCAGTAGGGGCCCCCTGGGACAGGGGAGCGCCGGGGAGCTGTTTTTT.

The chain has TRBV9 and TRBJ2-7; 8 bases are shared with TRBD2. Germline V gives CDR1 SGDLS, CDR2 YYNGEE. The CDR3 sequence is 14 residues long. Losses at the gene ends were 0 bases for V and 2 bases for J; bases not matched to a gene: 1. CDR3 coding DNA: TGTGCCAGCAGCGTAGGGCGGGAGGCCTACGAGCAGTACTTC. It codes for CASSVGREAYEQYF.

The chain links TRBV7-2 to TRBJ1-3, with D possibly TRBD1 on 6 matching bases. From germline, CDR1 is SGHTA and CDR2 FQGNSA. CDR3 length: 15 residues. The V end was cut by 1 base, the J end by 2 bases, with 9 bases between. CDR3 sequence (DNA): TGTGCCAGCAGCTTAGTCCAGGGGACTGGAAACACCATATATTTT. Translated, it gives CASSLVQGTGNTIYF.

This clone was picked up a small number of times. The chain joins TRBV28 to TRBJ2-3; 8 positions agree with TRBD2. This CDR3 spans 14 amino acids. Germline V CDR1 and CDR2: MDHEN, SYDVKM. V shed 4 bases and J 10 bases; nucleotides not matched to a gene: 10. CDR3 loop: CASSYFDARGAQYF. The CDR3 nucleotides are TGTGCCAGCAGTTACTTTGACGCGCGGGGGGCGCAGTATTTT.

This sequence joins TRBV5-1 and TRBJ2-5, with TRBD2 matching 12 bases. V lost 1 base to trimming and J lost 10 bases; unmatched junction nucleotides: 8. Germline V gene lookup returns CDR1 SGHRS and CDR2 YFSETQ. This CDR3 has 15 residues. CDR3 nucleotides: TGCGCCAGCAGCTTGACTAGCGGGGGGTCGGGGATCCAGTACTTC. Protein: CASSLTSGGSGIQYF.

The chain links TRBV28 to TRBJ1-5; D uncertain. The CDR3 is made up of 14 amino acids. Germline V CDR1 and CDR2: MDHEN, SYDVKM. V lost 5 bases, J lost 0 bases, and 8 bases lay in between. Written as DNA, the CDR3 is TGTGCCAGCAGTCGAAGCGGTAGCAATCAGCCCCAGCATTTT. Amino acid sequence: CASSRSGSNQPQHF.

The sample holds one count of this clone. V and J are TRBV5-1 and TRBJ2-1; 10 nucleotides line up with TRBD2. The V and J ends lost 4 bases and 4 bases, in that order; junction bases with no gene match: 5. Germline V CDR1 and CDR2: SGHRS, YFSETQ. CDR3 length equals 15 residues. CDR3 nucleotide sequence: TGCGCCAGCAGCCCGGATAGCGGGGGGTACAATGAGCAGTTCTTC. Translation gives CASSPDSGGYNEQFF.

This clone appeared once. The J gene is TRBJ2-2, the V gene TRBV18; TRBD1 agrees at 8 bases. CDR1 and CDR2 from the germline V gene are KGHSH and LQKENI. This CDR3 contains 15 residues. Trimming cost V 3 bases and J 4 bases; bases outside gene matches: 4. The CDR3 bases are TGTGCCAGCTCACCTGGGACAGGCTTCACCGGGGAGCTGTTTTTT. Amino acid sequence: CASSPGTGFTGELFF.

This clone was seen only once. The gene calls are TRBV7-6 and TRBJ2-5, with D maybe TRBD2 (6 bases). This CDR3 is built from 15 residues. V was pared by 5 bases and J by 4 bases, with 17 bases between. CDR1 SGHVS and CDR2 FNYEAQ come from the germline V gene. DNA for the CDR3: TGTGCCAGCAGCCAGCCCGGGGGTTCTCGAGAGACCCAGTACTTC. This sequence encodes CASSQPGGSRETQYF. Supplemented by reference TRBV7-6 and TRBJ2-5, the full variable domain reads GAGVSQSPRYKVTKRGQDVALRCDPISGHVSLYWYRQALGQGPEFLTYFNYEAQQDKSGLPNDRFSAERPEGSISTLTIQRTEQRDSAMYRCASSQPGGSRETQYFGPGTRLLVL.

The chain combines TRBV20-1 with TRBJ2-7; D uncertain. CDR1 and CDR2 (germline): DFQATT, SNEGSKA (reference sequence). CDR3 length equals 11 residues. Trimming stripped 5 bases from V and 1 base from J, with 6 bases between. The DNA for the CDR3 is TGCAGTGCTTTTAGTTCCTACGAGCAGTACTTC. Its translation: CSAFSSYEQYF.

V usage is TRBV13 and J usage is TRBJ2-1; possible D gene TRBD1, 6 bases. The CDR3 covers 16 residues. Germline loops: CDR1 PRHDT, CDR2 FYEKMQ (reference sequence). The V end was cut by 4 bases, the J end by 0 bases, with 13 bases between. The CDR3 DNA reads as TGTGCCAGCAGCTCATTAGACAGGAGCTCCTACAATGAGCAGTTCTTC. It yields the protein CASSSLDRSSYNEQFF.

This chain links TRBV7-9 with TRBJ2-3, with TRBD2 identical over 8 bases. Germline values: CDR1 SEHNR, CDR2 FQNEAQ (reference sequence). CDR3 size: 16 residues. The junction had 8 bases not matched to a gene; V was cut back by 5 bases and J by 1 base. The CDR3 DNA is TGTGCCAGCAGCCTCGGCCTGACTAGCGGCACAGATACGCAGTATTTT. It is translated as CASSLGLTSGTDTQYF.

This chain joins TRBV14 and TRBJ1-4, with TRBD1 matching 8 bases. The germline CDR1 and CDR2 sequences are SGHDN and FVKESK. The J segment lost 7 bases and the V segment lost 1 base, leaving 11 bases of the junction unmatched. The CDR3 is 17 amino acids. CDR3 bases: TGTGCCAGCAGCCAAGTTGAGACAGGGGTTTTTGGTGAAAAACTGTTTTTT. As protein: CASSQVETGVFGEKLFF. The whole variable domain, filled in from reference TRBV14 and TRBJ1-4, reads EAGVTQFPSHSVIEKGQTVTLRCDPISGHDNLYWYRRVMGKEIKFLLHFVKESKQDESGMPNNRFLAERTGGTYSTLKVQPAELEDSGVYFCASSQVETGVFGEKLFFGSGTQLSVL.

This chain links TRBV2 with TRBJ2-2; 7 bases agree with TRBD1. The length of the CDR3 is 15 residues. The V gene's germline CDR1 is SNHLY and CDR2 FYNNEI. The trim removed 10 bases at V and 6 bases at J, leaving 14 bases unmatched. CDR3 region: CATRDSQYGSGELFF. The DNA of the CDR3 is TGTGCCACACGGGACAGCCAGTACGGCTCCGGGGAGCTGTTTTTT.